This entry describes one T cell receptor beta chain. These data come from a study of cytomegalovirus exposure and HLA in healthy donors. Produced via immunoSEQ multiplex PCR; TCRdb's table is partial and in-frame only. The sample has around 160,000 clones, more than 80% seen once. V lost 0 bases, J lost 6 bases, and 1 base stayed unmatched. The CDR3 consists of 14 residues. Germline CDR1 reads GTSNPN; CDR2 reads SVGIG (reference sequence). The source of this sequence is a woman aged 18-29 years in good health and CMV-seropositive. Sequencing input: PBMCs. The rearrangement uses TRBV30 and TRBJ1-4, with 10 nucleotides matching TRBD1. The CDR3 DNA follows: TGTGCCTGGAGTGTAGGGACAGGGGATGAAAAACTGTTTTTT. Protein sequence: CAWSVGTGDEKLFF.